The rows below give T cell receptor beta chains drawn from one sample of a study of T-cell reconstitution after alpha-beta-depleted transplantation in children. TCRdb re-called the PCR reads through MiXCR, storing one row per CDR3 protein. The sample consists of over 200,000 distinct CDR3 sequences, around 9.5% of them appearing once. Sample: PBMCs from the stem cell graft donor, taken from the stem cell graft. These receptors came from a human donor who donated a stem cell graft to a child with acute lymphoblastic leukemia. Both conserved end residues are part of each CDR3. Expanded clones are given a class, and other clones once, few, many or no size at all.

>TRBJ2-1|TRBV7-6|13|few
CASSLEGSNEQFF
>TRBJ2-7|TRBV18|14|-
CASSPSQGAYEQYF
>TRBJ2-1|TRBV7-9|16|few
CASSVPQDSSYNEQFF
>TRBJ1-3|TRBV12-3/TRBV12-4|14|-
CASNTGQGAYTIYF
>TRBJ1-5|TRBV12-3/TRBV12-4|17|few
CASTLSLTDYSNQPQHF
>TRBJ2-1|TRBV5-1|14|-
CASSLVAGLDEQFF
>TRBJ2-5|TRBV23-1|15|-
CASSQCFYRKETQYF
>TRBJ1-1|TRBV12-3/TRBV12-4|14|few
CASSFHPSNTEAFF
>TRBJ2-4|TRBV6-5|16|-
CASSYRLFGGSNIQYF
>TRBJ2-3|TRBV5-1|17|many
CASIGQQTGEVTDTQYF
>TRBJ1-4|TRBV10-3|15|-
CAISEARAANEKLFF
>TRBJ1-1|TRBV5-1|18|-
CASSLRSGTALRDTEAFF
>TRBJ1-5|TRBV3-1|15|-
CASSQEGMMHQPQHF
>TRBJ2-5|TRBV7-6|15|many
CASSVTSGGQETQYF
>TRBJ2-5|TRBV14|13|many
CASRDRAWETQYF
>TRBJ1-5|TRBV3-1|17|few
CASSPRQSLNSNQPQHF
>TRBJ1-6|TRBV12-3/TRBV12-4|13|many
CASSFGRNSPLHF